A selection of T cell receptor beta chains follows, all from one sample in a study of shared clonotypes between healthy human individuals. Here immunoSEQ multiplex PCR was the method, and the copy in TCRdb shows in-frame clones only, minus some. The sample holds some 2,000,000 clones, around 95% seen once. Sequenced material: naive CD4+ T cells sorted from blood. The receptors shown here come from a man aged 18 to 29 in good health. CDR3s include the opening cysteine and the closing phenylalanine or tryptophan. The D gene is left open where the match is weak. The size field is filled for only some rows; it gives once, few, many or a size class.

v_gene	len	abundance	j_gene	d_gene	CDR3nt	CDR3aa
TRBV2	13	-	TRBJ1-5	-	TGTGCCAGCAGCGACTGGGGCCGACAGCCCCAGCATTTT	CASSDWGRQPQHF
TRBV18	14	-	TRBJ2-7	-	TGTGCCAGCTCACCAACTCTGGGGTCCTACGAGCAGTACTTC	CASSPTLGSYEQYF
TRBV7-9	15	-	TRBJ2-3	TRBD1	TGTGCCAGCAGCACACTCGGACAGGGGACAGATACGCAGTATTTT	CASSTLGQGTDTQYF
TRBV2	14	-	TRBJ2-5	-	TGTGCCAGCAGCTCGGGACGCCCGCCAGAGACCCAGTACTTC	CASSSGRPPETQYF
TRBV7-2	16	-	TRBJ2-1	TRBD2	TGTGCCAGCAGCTTAAAAGGCGGGAGCTCCTACAATGAGCAGTTCTTC	CASSLKGGSSYNEQFF
TRBV25-1	14	-	TRBJ2-2	-	TGTGCCAGCACCAATCTAGTGGGTCTTGGGGAGCTGTTTTTT	CASTNLVGLGELFF
TRBV28	14	-	TRBJ2-3	-	TGTGCCAGCCGACAGTCGACCCCCACAGATACGCAGTATTTT	CASRQSTPTDTQYF
TRBV9	18	-	TRBJ2-3	TRBD2	TGTGCCAGCAGCGTAGGGCTTAGCGGGAGATTGTCCACAGATACGCAGTATTTT	CASSVGLSGRLSTDTQYF
TRBV27	15	-	TRBJ1-2	-	TGTGCCAGCAGTTTCCTTTCGGGACACAGCTATGGCTACACCTTC	CASSFLSGHSYGYTF
TRBV5-1	13	-	TRBJ1-2	TRBD1	TGCGCCAGCAGCTCGGGTGACAGGGCTGGCTACACCTTC	CASSSGDRAGYTF
TRBV9	16	once	TRBJ1-2	TRBD1	TGTGCCAGCAGCTCAGGGGGCGTAGGATATAACTATGGCTACACCTTC	CASSSGGVGYNYGYTF
TRBV28	14	-	TRBJ1-3	-	TGTGCCAGCAGTTTCTTCGGGGCGGGAAACACCATATATTTT	CASSFFGAGNTIYF
TRBV6-5	15	-	TRBJ1-2	TRBD1	TGTGTCAGCAGCTATACGACAGGGGCCTACTATGGCTACACCTTC	CVSSYTTGAYYGYTF
TRBV4-1	13	-	TRBJ2-7	TRBD1	TGCGCCAGCAGCCAAGTCACAGGGGAAGTTCGGTACTTC	CASSQVTGEVRYF
TRBV4-3	11	-	TRBJ2-1	-	TGCGCCAGCAGCCTTGGGGATGAGCAGTTCTTC	CASSLGDEQFF
TRBV19	14	-	TRBJ1-2	-	TGTGCCAGTAGTATAACAGAGGGACCCTATGGCTACACCTTC	CASSITEGPYGYTF
TRBV18	12	-	TRBJ2-1	-	TGTGCCAGCTCACCACTCGGGAATGAGCAGTTCTTC	CASSPLGNEQFF
TRBV6-5	13	-	TRBJ1-4	-	TGTGCCAGCAGTGAGGGACGTCGCGAAAAACTGTTTTTT	CASSEGRREKLFF
TRBV7-2	17	-	TRBJ2-7	TRBD1	TGTGCCAGCAGCTTTGGACTCTGGGACAGTCAAATGCACGAGCAGTACTTC	CASSFGLWDSQMHEQYF
TRBV7-8	16	-	TRBJ1-3	-	TGTGCCAGCAGCCATCCCCGGGGGACGGGCGGAAACACCATATATTTT	CASSHPRGTGGNTIYF
TRBV5-4	13	-	TRBJ2-1	-	TGTGCCAGCAGCTTGGCGGTCGTCAATGAGCAGTTCTTC	CASSLAVVNEQFF
TRBV4-1	14	-	TRBJ1-1	TRBD1	TGCGCCAGCAGCCGAGACAGGGGGTCGACTGAAGCTTTCTTT	CASSRDRGSTEAFF
TRBV18	14	-	TRBJ2-5	-	TGTGCCAGCTCACCCCTTGACGAAACAGAGACCCAGTACTTC	CASSPLDETETQYF
TRBV28	14	once	TRBJ1-4	TRBD1	TGTGCCAGCAGGTTGACAGGGACGGGTGAAAAACTGTTTTTT	CASRLTGTGEKLFF
TRBV4-3	15	-	TRBJ1-3	-	TGCGCCAGCAGCCAAGGTCCGACATACGGAAACACCATATATTTT	CASSQGPTYGNTIYF
TRBV7-2	15	once	TRBJ2-4	-	TGTGCCAGCAGCCCCCAAAGTGGACAGTCGGACATTCAGTACTTC	CASSPQSGQSDIQYF
TRBV4-3	15	-	TRBJ2-1	-	TGCGCCAGCAGCCAGTATAGCGGTTCCTACAATGAGCAGTTCTTC	CASSQYSGSYNEQFF
TRBV4-1	15	-	TRBJ1-3	TRBD1	TGCGCCAGCAGGGCAACAGGGGAAGCTGGAAACACCATATATTTT	CASRATGEAGNTIYF
TRBV5-5	13	-	TRBJ2-7	-	TGTGCCAGCAGCTTGGGCCCAGGTGACGAGCAGTACTTC	CASSLGPGDEQYF
TRBV7-9	15	-	TRBJ1-1	TRBD1	TGTGCCAGCAGCGCCAGTACAGGGGGCGAAACTGAAGCTTTCTTT	CASSASTGGETEAFF
TRBV18	13	-	TRBJ1-2	-	TGTGCCAGCTCACCATCGAGGCAGGAAGGCTACACCTTC	CASSPSRQEGYTF
TRBV9	15	-	TRBJ2-1	TRBD1	TGTGCCAGCAGCGTAGCTGGACAGGGTCCGAGTGAGCAGTTCTTC	CASSVAGQGPSEQFF
TRBV5-1	14	-	TRBJ2-7	-	TGCGCCAGCAGCTTGGGTAGCGGACTCTACGAGCAGTACTTC	CASSLGSGLYEQYF
TRBV6-5	16	few	TRBJ1-6	-	TGTGCCAGCAGTTACTCGTTGGGTGGGGGCTTCTCACCCCTCCACTTT	CASSYSLGGGFSPLHF
TRBV6-5	13	-	TRBJ2-3	-	TGTGCCAGCAGACAAGATAGGGTCGCCCCGCAGTATTTT	CASRQDRVAPQYF
TRBV30	14	-	TRBJ1-1	-	TGTGCCTGGAGTGTAGGGGGAGGGAAAACTGAAGCTTTCTTT	CAWSVGGGKTEAFF
TRBV9	14	-	TRBJ1-6	-	TGTGCCAGCAGCGTGGGGGCGGGGGATTCACCCCTCCACTTT	CASSVGAGDSPLHF
TRBV7-9	14	few	TRBJ1-2	-	TGTGCCAGCAGCTTAGTGGGGGCCACCCCTGGCTACACCTTC	CASSLVGATPGYTF
TRBV7-6	15	-	TRBJ2-3	-	TGTGCCAGCAGCTTACCCGGGACCTCCACAGATACGCAGTATTTT	CASSLPGTSTDTQYF
TRBV10-3	14	-	TRBJ2-7	-	TGTGCCATCAGTGATCATGCAGCGGACTACGAGCAGTACTTC	CAISDHAADYEQYF
TRBV7-9	17	-	TRBJ2-6	-	TGTGCCAGCAGCTTAGCCGGCAGTGGAGCTGGGGCCAACGTCCTGACTTTC	CASSLAGSGAGANVLTF